The 25 T cell receptor beta chains presented below share a single source sample, sequenced in a study of cytomegalovirus exposure and HLA in healthy donors. In the PCR, 60 Vbeta and 13 Jbeta primers were used. Sequencing used immunoSEQ multiplex PCR; TCRdb keeps in-frame clones, though not all of them. Here the sample spans about 110,000 clones, approximately 80% being singletons. What was sequenced was PBMCs. The source is a man aged 50 to 60 in good health and CMV-seronegative.

The J gene is TRBJ2-3, the V gene TRBV5-1; 13 bases agree with TRBD2. V lost 4 bases to trimming and J lost 0 bases; unmatched junction nucleotides: 8. This CDR3 region has 18 residues. CDR1 SGHRS and CDR2 YFSETQ come from the germline V gene. The DNA for the CDR3 is TGCGCCAGCAGCCTAGGGACTAGCGGGGCCCAAAGCACAGATACGCAGTATTTT. It translates to CASSLGTSGAQSTDTQYF.

This chain connects TRBV5-1 to TRBJ2-5; 9 bases fit TRBD2. The J call may be wrong; the DNA end is better matched by TRBJ2-7. The CDR3 has 15 residues. CDR1 SGHRS and CDR2 YFSETQ come from the germline V gene. CDR3 protein: CASSLVSGGVYEQYF. Here the CDR3 DNA reads TGCGCCAGCAGCTTGGTTAGCGGGGGTGTCTACGAGCAGTACTTC.

This clone was counted only a few times. The chain is built from TRBV7-6 and TRBJ1-2; D not resolved. This CDR3 comprises 18 residues. The germline V gene encodes CDR1 SGHVS and CDR2 FNYEAQ. The ends were cut back, 1 base at V and 7 bases at J, with 25 bases in the middle. The DNA of the CDR3 is TGTGCCAGCAGCTTAGAGTCTGGCGGGGATACTCACTATGGTGGCTACACCTTC. It codes for CASSLESGGDTHYGGYTF.

This chain links TRBV5-4 with TRBJ2-2, with D possibly matching TRBD2 (5 bases). Between the trimmed V and J ends, which lost 2 bases and 7 bases, there was a span of 9 bases. The germline V gene has CDR1 SGHNT and CDR2 YYREEE (reference sequence). The CDR3 totals 13 residues. Written as DNA, the CDR3 is TGTGCCAGCAGCTTATACCGGGGCGGGGAGCTGTTTTTT. As protein: CASSLYRGGELFF.

V gene TRBV19 combines with J gene TRBJ2-3; 9 bases are a match to TRBD2. V lost 8 bases, J lost 2 bases, and 5 bases stayed unmatched. The CDR3 has 14 amino acids. Germline V gives CDR1 LNHDA, CDR2 SQIVND (reference sequence). The CDR3 DNA reads TGTGCCAGTCGGAGCGGGAGGAACACAGATACGCAGTATTTT. Translation: CASRSGRNTDTQYF.

J is TRBJ2-1 and V is TRBV9, with 7 bases aligning to TRBD2. This CDR3 has 16 amino acids. After removal of 4 bases from V and 1 base from J, the junction contained 8 bases not matched to a gene. Germline-derived CDR1 and CDR2 are SGDLS and YYNGEE. CDR3 amino acids: CASSPPRGSSYNEQFF. In DNA, the CDR3 is TGTGCCAGCAGCCCCCCACGCGGGAGTTCCTACAATGAGCAGTTCTTC.

The V and J genes are TRBV28 and TRBJ1-1; TRBD1 might be the D (6 bases). Germline CDR1 MDHEN, CDR2 SYDVKM. Trimming removed 4 bases from V and 6 bases from J, with 15 bases in between. This CDR3 spans 14 amino acids. The chain's CDR3 is CASSYGQLVAEAFF. Written as DNA, the CDR3 is TGTGCCAGCAGTTACGGACAGCTAGTCGCTGAAGCTTTCTTT.

This clone was detected once. This rearrangement joins TRBV19 to TRBJ2-5, with a possible D match to TRBD1 (6 bases). The V end lost 2 bases, the J end lost 5 bases, and 21 bases lay between the germline ends. The length of the CDR3 is 17 residues. Germline V gives CDR1 LNHDA, CDR2 SQIVND (reference sequence). The DNA of the CDR3 is TGTGCCAGTAGTATAAGATTGGGTCAGGGGTATTTGGAGACCCAGTACTTC. The encoded protein is CASSIRLGQGYLETQYF.

V and J are TRBV4-3 and TRBJ2-2; D is perhaps TRBD2 (6 bases). CDR1 LGHNA and CDR2 YSLEER come from the germline V gene. With 1 base removed from V and 2 bases from J, the gap between germline ends came to 11 bases. The CDR3 runs to 16 residues. CDR3 in amino acids: CASSQVTGVNTGELFF. The CDR3, as DNA: TGCGCCAGCAGCCAAGTAACGGGGGTCAACACCGGGGAGCTGTTTTTT.

V is TRBV19 and J is TRBJ2-7, with 10 bases identical to TRBD2. CDR1 is LNHDA, CDR2 SQIVND, per germline (reference sequence). The junction had 8 bases not matched to a gene; V was cut back by 3 bases and J by 3 bases. The CDR3 is made up of 16 amino acids. The CDR3 DNA sequence: TGTGCCAGTAGTATCCTAGCGGGAGCTCTATTCTACGAGCAGTACTTC. It is translated as CASSILAGALFYEQYF.

CDR3 sequence: CASSPGQPSFYGYTF. CDR3 bases: TGTGCCAGCAGCCCGGGACAACCCTCTTTCTATGGCTACACCTTC. The rearrangement links TRBV6-6 to TRBJ1-2, with D maybe TRBD1 (6 bases). Germline V gene lookup returns CDR1 MNHNY and CDR2 SVGAGI (reference sequence). V was shortened by 6 bases and J by 4 bases, with 18 bases between the two germline ends. This CDR3 comprises 15 residues.

Details on this clone: A read error may produce the germline difference seen at one junction end. The gene calls are TRBV4-3 and TRBJ2-5; TRBD2 aligns across 15 bases. The CDR3 is 17 residues long. Germline CDR1 reads LGHNA; CDR2 reads YSLEER. Here the CDR3 DNA reads TGCGCCAGCCGCCAAGGGACTAGCGGGGGGTATCAAGAGACCCAGTACTTC. Its translation is CASRQGTSGGYQETQYF.

The chain's CDR3 is CASRSTGRGGPSSYNEQFF. CDR3 DNA: TGTGCCAGCCGAAGTACGGGGCGGGGGGGCCCCAGCTCCTACAATGAGCAGTTCTTC. The chain couples TRBV28 to TRBJ2-1; 9 bases line up with TRBD2. Germline CDR1 MDHEN, CDR2 SYDVKM. The CDR3 length is 19 residues. V dropped 8 bases and J dropped 0; count of bases not matched to a gene: 17.

The chain carries TRBV19 and TRBJ2-2, with 10 bases matching TRBD2. After removal of 4 bases from V and 7 bases from J, the junction contained 12 bases not matched to a gene. The CDR3 is made up of 17 amino acids. Germline V gene lookup returns CDR1 LNHDA and CDR2 SQIVND (reference sequence). CDR3 protein: CASSSPKAGGPNGELFF. The CDR3 nucleotides are TGTGCCAGTAGTAGCCCGAAAGCGGGAGGGCCTAACGGGGAGCTGTTTTTT.

The chain employs TRBV11-3 and TRBJ2-1, with 8 bases identical to TRBD1. In germline, CDR1 is SGHNT, CDR2 YENEEA. J was trimmed by 6 bases and V by 2 bases; bases with no gene match: 6. The CDR3 has 15 amino acids. DNA for the CDR3: TGTGCCAGCAGCTTAACAGGGGGGATTGTCAATGAGCAGTTCTTC. Protein sequence: CASSLTGGIVNEQFF.

The CDR3 loop is CASSLGPGGADTQYF. In DNA form, the CDR3 reads TGTGCCAGCAGTTTGGGGCCAGGGGGCGCGGATACGCAGTATTTT. The rearrangement joins TRBV7-6 to TRBJ2-3; 8 positions agree with TRBD1. Losses at the gene ends were 6 bases for V and 6 bases for J; bases not matched to a gene: 11. The CDR3 has 15 residues. In germline, CDR1 is SGHVS, CDR2 FNYEAQ.

The V call is TRBV11-2, the J call TRBJ2-1; 8 bases are a match to TRBD2. CDR3 length equals 15 residues. The ends lost 5 bases at V and 2 bases at J; junction bases unmatched: 5. The germline V gene has CDR1 SGHAT and CDR2 FQNNGV. The CDR3 sequence: CASSPLRGAYNEQFF. CDR3 nucleotide sequence: TGTGCCAGCAGCCCTTTGCGGGGGGCCTACAATGAGCAGTTCTTC. Filled out from reference TRBV11-2 and TRBJ2-1, the complete variable domain reads EAGVAQSPRYKIIEKRQSVAFWCNPISGHATLYWYQQILGQGPKLLIQFQNNGVVDDSQLPKDRFSAERLKGVDSTLKIQPAKLEDSAVYLCASSPLRGAYNEQFFGPGTRLTVL.

V usage is TRBV6-5 and J usage is TRBJ1-2, with D possibly being TRBD1 (5 bases). The CDR3 spans 12 residues. From germline, CDR1 is MNHEY and CDR2 SVGAGI. V was pared by 4 bases and J by 8 bases, with 11 bases between. The CDR3 DNA is TGTGCCAGCAGTTTCGGCGCAGGGGGCTACACCTTC. Residues: CASSFGAGGYTF.

J is TRBJ2-1 and V is TRBV6-1; D possibly corresponds to TRBD1 (6 bases). V gave up 5 bases and J gave up 8 bases, with 19 bases separating them. Germline CDR1 MNHNS, CDR2 SASEGT. The CDR3 has 15 residues. CDR3 region: CASSFRDTYRDEQFF. The DNA for the CDR3 is TGTGCCAGCAGTTTCCGGGACACCTATAGAGATGAGCAGTTCTTC.

The chain is built from TRBV27 and TRBJ1-2; D unclear. The CDR3 spans 15 residues. Germline-derived CDR1 and CDR2 are MNHEY and SMNVEV (reference sequence). Trimming left V 2 bases short and J 5 bases short, with 15 bases between. CDR3 sequence (DNA): TGTGCCAGCAGTTTAAACCGCCAGAGGGAATATGGCTACACCTTC. As protein: CASSLNRQREYGYTF.

J is TRBJ2-7 and V is TRBV7-9; D is unclear. Trimming shortened V by 6 bases and J by 9 bases, and 15 bases separated the two germline ends. From germline, CDR1 is SEHNR and CDR2 FQNEAQ (reference sequence). The CDR3 consists of 12 residues. Here the CDR3 DNA reads TGTGCCAGCAGTCCGGAGCTTTCCGGGCAGTACTTC. It yields the protein CASSPELSGQYF.

The V and J genes are TRBV28 and TRBJ1-5; D is possibly TRBD1 (6 bases). This CDR3 is 16 amino acids long. Trimming pared 3 bases from V and 3 bases from J, leaving 15 bases between. Germline assignment: CDR1 MDHEN and CDR2 SYDVKM. The CDR3 reads CASSFVRTGYNQPQHF. CDR3 in DNA: TGTGCCAGCAGTTTCGTCCGCACAGGGTACAATCAGCCCCAGCATTTT. The whole variable domain, filled in from reference TRBV28 and TRBJ1-5, reads DVKVTQSSRYLVKRTGEKVFLECVQDMDHENMFWYRQDPGLGLRLIYFSYDVKMKEKGDIPEGYSVSREKKERFSLILESASTNQTSMYLCASSFVRTGYNQPQHFGDGTRLSIL.

This clone has only a few counts. The V and J genes are TRBV28 and TRBJ2-3; the match to TRBD2 covers 7 bases. The germline CDR1 and CDR2 sequences are MDHEN and SYDVKM. The CDR3 has 17 residues. The junction had 13 bases not matched to a gene; V was cut back by 5 bases and J by 2 bases. The CDR3 DNA sequence: TGTGCCAGCAGTCATAAAACTAGCGATACTTTCACAGATACGCAGTATTTT. Amino acid sequence: CASSHKTSDTFTDTQYF.

This rearrangement joins TRBV25-1 to TRBJ1-1; TRBD1 agrees at 9 bases. CDR1 MGHDK and CDR2 SYGVNS come from the germline V gene. The V gene end was trimmed by 3 bases and the J gene end by 7 bases; junction bases not matched to a gene: 0. The CDR3 loop spans 12 amino acids. The CDR3 loop reads CASSEDRGEAFF. CDR3 coding DNA: TGTGCCAGCAGTGAGGACAGGGGTGAAGCTTTCTTT.

The chain carries TRBV5-1 and TRBJ2-1, with 7 bases that match TRBD2. With 0 bases clipped from V and 10 bases from J, the junction kept 13 bases outside the gene matches. The CDR3 totals 16 residues. The germline gives CDR1 SGHRS, CDR2 YFSETQ. In nucleotides, the CDR3 is TGCGCCAGCAGCTTGGCCGAGGTAGCGGGCCGTTGGGAGCAGTTCTTC. It specifies CASSLAEVAGRWEQFF.